This TCR beta chain emerged from a study of technical replicates of blood from a few donors. V dropped 1 base and J dropped 7; count of bases not matched to a gene: 1. This CDR3 has 13 residues. Looked up from germline, CDR1 is GTSNPN and CDR2 is SVGIG (reference sequence). TCRdb keeps only in-frame clones here, not all; method: immunoSEQ multiplex PCR. Found here are 12,000 or so clones, 65% to 90% of them singletons; the top ten hold approximately 10%. Sequenced input: PBMCs. This sequence originates from a human donor in good health. The chain combines TRBV30 with TRBJ1-4; the match to TRBD1 covers 9 bases. As DNA, the CDR3 is TGTGCCTGGAGTGGACAGGGGGGTGAAAAACTGTTTTTT. Residues: CAWSGQGGEKLFF. Full variable domain (remainder filled in from reference TRBV30 and TRBJ1-4): SQTIHQWPATLVQPVGSPLSLECTVEGTSNPNLYWYRQAAGRGLQLLFYSVGIGQISSEVPQNLSASRPQDRQFILSSKKLLLSDSGFYLCAWSGQGGEKLFFGSGTQLSVL.